Below are 13 T cell receptor beta chains sequenced from a single sample in a study of OX40 agonist ivuxolimab in advanced cancers. Clones were sequenced by immunoSEQ multiplex PCR, and TCRdb holds only the in-frame ones, with some missing. The table shows 30,000 to 45,000 clones, with approximately 78% occurring only once. The starting material was CD4+ or CD8+ T cells sorted from blood, obtained in a trial of the OX40 agonist ivuxolimab. These TCRs come from an adult with an advanced solid tumor such as melanoma, head and neck, liver or kidney cancer.

This chain joins TRBV10-1 and TRBJ1-1; TRBD1 is a possible D gene (5 bases). From germline, CDR1 is WNHNN and CDR2 SYGVQD (reference sequence). This CDR3 region has 14 residues. V was trimmed by 2 bases and J by 4 bases, leaving 11 bases between them. Here the CDR3 DNA reads TGCGCCAGCAGTGAGAGGGGAGGCGGCACTGAAGCTTTCTTT. It translates to CASSERGGGTEAFF.

J is TRBJ1-1 and V is TRBV28; D is ambiguous. V was shortened by 3 bases and J by 7 bases, with 3 bases between the two germline ends. Per the germline V gene, CDR1 is MDHEN and CDR2 is SYDVKM. CDR3 length equals 10 residues. CDR3 protein: CASSFNEAFF. The CDR3 bases are TGTGCCAGCAGTTTTAATGAAGCTTTCTTT.

The V gene is TRBV19, the J gene TRBJ2-3, with a possible D match to TRBD2 (6 bases). The CDR3 consists of 14 residues. Looked up from germline, CDR1 is LNHDA and CDR2 is SQIVND (reference sequence). V was shortened by 6 bases and J by 1 base, with 11 bases between the two germline ends. The CDR3 loop reads CASSRLGGTDTQYF. In DNA, the CDR3 is TGTGCCAGTAGCCGACTAGGAGGCACAGATACGCAGTATTTT.

About this clone: Additional DNA sequences in this sample encode the identical CDR3. The chain joins TRBV30 to TRBJ1-5; TRBD1 matches 8 bases. CDR3 length: 18 residues. CDR1 is GTSNPN, CDR2 SVGIG, per germline (reference sequence). Germline trimming cut 3 bases from V and 3 bases from J; bases unmatched to any gene: 16. The CDR3 region is CAWSVQRGDRGYNQPQHF. The CDR3 DNA sequence: TGTGCCTGGAGCGTTCAGCGGGGAGACAGGGGTTACAATCAGCCCCAGCATTTT.

The chain recombines TRBV7-3 with TRBJ2-1; TRBD2 matches at 13 bases. This CDR3 is 15 amino acids long. Per the germline V gene, CDR1 is SGHTA and CDR2 is FQGTGA. Trimming at V came to 6 bases and at J to 5 bases, leaving 4 bases not matched to a gene. The CDR3 loop is CASRSGTSGNNEQFF. The CDR3 nucleotides are TGTGCCAGCAGGTCCGGGACTAGCGGGAACAATGAGCAGTTCTTC. Full variable domain (rest looked up from reference TRBV7-3 and TRBJ2-1): GAGVSQTPSNKVTEKGKYVELRCDPISGHTALYWYRQSLGQGPEFLIYFQGTGAADDSGLPNDRFFAVRPEGSVSTLKIQRTERGDSAVYLCASRSGTSGNNEQFFGPGTRLTVL.

The chain recombines TRBV30 with TRBJ2-1; 7 bases are a match to TRBD2. The germline V gene has CDR1 GTSNPN and CDR2 SVGIG (reference sequence). The CDR3 is 13 amino acids. V shed 5 bases, J shed 9 bases, and the junction held 10 bases outside the gene matches. The CDR3 coding sequence is TGTGCCTGGGAACGGGGGGTCTATGGTGAGCAGTTCTTC. It translates to CAWERGVYGEQFF.

The chain couples TRBV10-3 to TRBJ2-7, with unresolved D. Trimming left V 0 bases short and J 4 bases short, with 10 bases between. CDR3 size: 14 residues. Germline CDR1 is ENHRY and CDR2 is SYGVKD. The CDR3 region has the DNA TGTGCCATCAGTGAGTCGAGGCTGGAGTACGAGCAGTACTTC. As protein: CAISESRLEYEQYF.

The chain employs TRBV6-1 and TRBJ1-2; D uncertain. The germline V and J ends were trimmed by 1 base and 2 bases, with 8 bases remaining between them. CDR3 size: 14 residues. Germline values: CDR1 MNHNS, CDR2 SASEGT. The DNA for the CDR3 is TGTGCCAGCAGTGAAGAGGTCCGGAACTATGGCTACACCTTC. Amino acids: CASSEEVRNYGYTF.

The chain combines TRBV7-9 with TRBJ1-5; D gene uncertain. This CDR3 contains 13 residues. The germline V and J ends were trimmed by 5 bases and 1 base, with 6 bases remaining between them. Germline lookup yields CDR1 SEHNR and CDR2 FQNEAQ (reference sequence). CDR3 in amino acids: CASSLISNQPQHF. CDR3 nucleotide sequence: TGTGCCAGCAGCCTCATAAGCAATCAGCCCCAGCATTTT.

The V gene is TRBV6-5, the J gene TRBJ2-1, with D possibly matching TRBD2 (6 bases). Germline CDR1 and CDR2: MNHEY and SVGAGI. The V end was cut by 1 base, the J end by 7 bases, with 14 bases between. This CDR3 comprises 15 residues. The CDR3 loop reads CASSYYRGNRNEQFF. CDR3 sequence (DNA): TGTGCCAGCAGTTACTATCGGGGGAATCGGAATGAGCAGTTCTTC.

For this clone: The sample carries other DNA sequences with the same CDR3. V gene TRBV10-3 combines with J gene TRBJ2-1; TRBD2 matches at 8 bases. The CDR3 runs to 14 residues. The germline gives CDR1 ENHRY, CDR2 SYGVKD. Losses at the gene ends were 11 bases for V and 7 bases for J; bases not matched to a gene: 13. CDR3 in DNA: TGTGCCGCCGGGGGGGGACTAGAGGCGAATGAGCAGTTCTTC. Amino acid sequence: CAAGGGLEANEQFF.

The chain recombines TRBV5-1 with TRBJ2-1; either TRBD1 or TRBD2 may supply D (5 bases each). Per the germline V gene, CDR1 is SGHRS and CDR2 is YFSETQ. This CDR3 spans 16 amino acids. V shed 0 bases and J shed 9 bases, with 19 bases lying between them. The CDR3, as DNA: TGCGCCAGCAGCTTGGTGGACGGGGCGCGGAACGGTGAGCAGTTCTTC. As protein: CASSLVDGARNGEQFF.

The chain joins TRBV29-1 to TRBJ2-1, with 11 bases lining up with TRBD2. The length of the CDR3 is 13 residues. Germline trimming cut 4 bases from V and 8 bases from J; bases unmatched to any gene: 4. CDR1 SQVTM and CDR2 ANQGSEA come from the germline V gene. CDR3 nucleotides: TGCAGCGTTGCTAATAGCGGGAGGGATGAGCAGTTCTTC. Its protein is CSVANSGRDEQFF.